The rows below give T cell receptor beta chains drawn from one sample of a study of shared T cell receptors in the human thymus. Assay: immunoSEQ multiplex PCR; the TCRdb copy retains only in-frame clones and omits some. The table shows hundreds of thousands of clones, with over 75% occurring only once. Separately, the same data were catalogued under a study of human thymus T cells.

The source material was thymocytes. These receptors were collected from a boy younger than two with a congenital heart defect. CDR3s include the opening cysteine and the closing phenylalanine or tryptophan. Each record gives: D gene, CDR3 length, clone size, J gene, V gene, CDR3 protein, CDR3 DNA. A D gene is named only where the DNA matches it firmly. A row's size may be missing; if present it is once, few, many or a size class.

D: .
length: 13
size: .
J: TRBJ2-7
V: TRBV6-5
CDR3: CASSPIKGDEQYF
DNA: TGTGCCAGCAGCCCGATTAAGGGGGACGAGCAGTACTTC

D: .
length: 13
size: few
J: TRBJ1-2
V: TRBV9
CDR3: CASSATKGYGYTF
DNA: TGTGCCAGCAGCGCAACCAAGGGGTATGGCTACACCTTC

D: TRBD2
length: 17
size: .
J: TRBJ2-5
V: TRBV5-1
CDR3: CASSRTRTSGRWETQYF
DNA: TGCGCCAGCAGCCGGACCCGGACTAGCGGGAGATGGGAGACCCAGTACTTC

D: .
length: 12
size: .
J: TRBJ2-7
V: TRBV2
CDR3: CASSAHAPEQYF
DNA: TGTGCCAGCAGCGCACATGCCCCCGAGCAGTACTTC

D: TRBD1
length: 15
size: .
J: TRBJ1-1
V: TRBV6-5
CDR3: CASSQTTGGDTEAFF
DNA: TGTGCCAGCAGTCAGACGACAGGGGGAGACACTGAAGCTTTCTTT

D: .
length: 13
size: .
J: TRBJ1-3
V: TRBV29-1
CDR3: CSVDDNSGNTIYF
DNA: TGCAGCGTTGACGACAACTCTGGAAACACCATATATTTT

D: TRBD2
length: 20
size: .
J: TRBJ2-1
V: TRBV27
CDR3: CASTSDRPGTSGESYNEQFF
DNA: TGTGCCAGCACCTCGGACAGGCCCGGGACTAGCGGGGAGTCCTACAATGAGCAGTTCTTC

D: .
length: 18
size: .
J: TRBJ1-2
V: TRBV13
CDR3: CASSLRRYRYRTNYGYTF
DNA: TGTGCCAGCAGCTTACGTCGGTATCGGTACAGGACTAACTATGGCTACACCTTC

D: .
length: 20
size: .
J: TRBJ2-1
V: TRBV30
CDR3: CAWSPGLRTERFSSYNEQFF
DNA: TGTGCCTGGAGTCCCGGACTTAGGACAGAGAGATTTAGCTCCTACAATGAGCAGTTCTTC

D: .
length: 16
size: .
J: TRBJ2-2
V: TRBV5-1
CDR3: CASSLHPRIRNGELFF
DNA: TGCGCCAGCAGCTTGCATCCGCGGATAAGGAACGGGGAGCTGTTTTTT

D: TRBD2
length: 21
size: .
J: TRBJ2-2
V: TRBV27
CDR3: CASSLTLPPPEREIHTGELFF
DNA: TGTGCCAGCAGTTTAACATTACCCCCCCCTGAGCGGGAGATCCACACCGGGGAGCTGTTTTTT

D: .
length: 13
size: .
J: TRBJ2-1
V: TRBV23-1
CDR3: CASSPSPRDEQFF
DNA: TGCGCCAGCAGTCCCTCCCCGCGGGATGAGCAGTTCTTC

D: .
length: 13
size: once
J: TRBJ1-2
V: TRBV7-9
CDR3: CASSADKLYGYTF
DNA: TGTGCCAGCAGCGCGGACAAGCTCTATGGCTACACCTTC

D: .
length: 13
size: .
J: TRBJ2-1
V: TRBV29-1
CDR3: CSVEPPDGDEQFF
DNA: TGCAGCGTTGAACCTCCGGACGGGGATGAGCAGTTCTTC

D: .
length: 13
size: .
J: TRBJ2-5
V: TRBV6-5
CDR3: CASSRGSQETQYF
DNA: TGTGCCAGCAGCCGAGGGAGCCAAGAGACCCAGTACTTC

D: .
length: 14
size: once
J: TRBJ2-1
V: TRBV29-1
CDR3: CSVERARGYNEQFF
DNA: TGCAGCGTTGAACGAGCCAGGGGCTACAATGAGCAGTTCTTC

D: TRBD2
length: 15
size: .
J: TRBJ2-7
V: TRBV18
CDR3: CASSPSGRGTYEQYF
DNA: TGTGCCAGCTCACCTAGCGGGAGGGGAACCTACGAGCAGTACTTC

D: .
length: 14
size: .
J: TRBJ2-7
V: TRBV27
CDR3: CASSFAGPTYEQYF
DNA: TGTGCCAGCAGTTTCGCAGGGCCAACCTACGAGCAGTACTTC

D: TRBD2
length: 17
size: .
J: TRBJ2-3
V: TRBV7-8
CDR3: CASSLSRGTSGTDTQYF
DNA: TGTGCCAGCAGCTTATCAAGGGGGACTAGCGGGACAGATACGCAGTATTTT

D: .
length: 16
size: .
J: TRBJ2-7
V: TRBV28
CDR3: CASSLSGTHWAYEQYF
DNA: TGTGCCAGCAGTTTATCCGGGACTCACTGGGCCTACGAGCAGTACTTC

D: TRBD1
length: 14
size: .
J: TRBJ1-1
V: TRBV29-1
CDR3: CSVEDRDSFTEAFF
DNA: TGCAGCGTTGAAGATCGGGACAGTTTCACTGAAGCTTTCTTT

D: .
length: 16
size: once
J: TRBJ2-7
V: TRBV5-1
CDR3: CASSLSLGALSYEQYF
DNA: TGCGCCAGCAGCTTGAGCTTGGGGGCGCTCTCCTACGAGCAGTACTTC

D: TRBD1
length: 14
size: .
J: TRBJ2-7
V: TRBV19
CDR3: CASSTGQEPYEQYF
DNA: TGTGCCAGTAGTACAGGACAGGAACCTTACGAGCAGTACTTC

D: .
length: 14
size: .
J: TRBJ2-7
V: TRBV18
CDR3: CASLRGASSYEQYF
DNA: TGTGCCAGCCTCCGTGGGGCCAGCTCCTACGAGCAGTACTTC

D: TRBD1
length: 16
size: .
J: TRBJ1-2
V: TRBV6-4
CDR3: CASSDSPIQGPYGYTF
DNA: TGTGCCAGCAGTGACTCTCCGATACAGGGGCCCTATGGCTACACCTTC